This T cell receptor beta chain was observed in a study of blood T cell repertoires in COVID-19. Study-level information: COVID-19 samples, acute and convalescent, were from the United States, Italy and Spain. Sample material is recorded as cDNA or gDNA derived from T cells, B-cell-depleted T cells, or PBMCs.

Methods used by the authors: Reference gene primer amplification gave estimated nucleated cell counts. Using immunoSEQ multiplex PCR, the repertoire was profiled, and TCRdb retains in-frame clones only, with some absent. V, J and clone size reflect that table, while D and trimming were determined from the DNA. The table lists 160,000 or so clones, approximately 82% of them singletons. Per germline, CDR1 DFQATT and CDR2 SNEGSKA (reference sequence). Trimming shortened V by 3 bases and J by 2 bases, and 9 bases separated the two germline ends. The CDR3 spans 13 residues. The TCR originated in a man between 65 and 85 years old who had recovered from COVID-19. This chain uses TRBV20-1 with TRBJ2-3, with D possibly matching TRBD1 (5 bases). Sequencing was carried out using peripheral blood. The CDR3 coding sequence is TGCAGTGCTAGTTCAGGGCACACAGATACGCAGTATTTT. This encodes CSASSGHTDTQYF.